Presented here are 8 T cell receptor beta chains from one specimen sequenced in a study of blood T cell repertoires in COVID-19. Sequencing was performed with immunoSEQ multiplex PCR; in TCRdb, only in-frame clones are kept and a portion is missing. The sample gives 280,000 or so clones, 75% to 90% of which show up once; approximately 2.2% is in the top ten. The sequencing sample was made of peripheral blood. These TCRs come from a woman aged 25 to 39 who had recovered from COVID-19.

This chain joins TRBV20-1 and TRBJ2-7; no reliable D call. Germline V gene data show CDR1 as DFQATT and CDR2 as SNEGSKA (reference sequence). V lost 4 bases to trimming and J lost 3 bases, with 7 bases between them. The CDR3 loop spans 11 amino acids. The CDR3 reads CSAIRGYEQYF. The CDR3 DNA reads TGCAGTGCTATTCGCGGCTACGAGCAGTACTTC.

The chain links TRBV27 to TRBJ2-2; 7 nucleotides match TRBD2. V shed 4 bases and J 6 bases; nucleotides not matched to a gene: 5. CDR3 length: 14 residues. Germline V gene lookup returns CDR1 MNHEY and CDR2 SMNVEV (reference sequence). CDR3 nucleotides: TGTGCCAGCAGTTGGGGACTAAAGCCCGGGGAGCTGTTTTTT. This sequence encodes CASSWGLKPGELFF.

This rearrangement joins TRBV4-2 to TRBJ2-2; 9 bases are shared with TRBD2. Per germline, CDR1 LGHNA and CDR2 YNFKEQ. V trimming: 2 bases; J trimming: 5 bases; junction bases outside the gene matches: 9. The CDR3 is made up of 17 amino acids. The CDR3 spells CASSQPFSGSGTGELFF. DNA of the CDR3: TGTGCCAGCAGCCAACCCTTTAGCGGGAGCGGTACCGGGGAGCTGTTTTTT.

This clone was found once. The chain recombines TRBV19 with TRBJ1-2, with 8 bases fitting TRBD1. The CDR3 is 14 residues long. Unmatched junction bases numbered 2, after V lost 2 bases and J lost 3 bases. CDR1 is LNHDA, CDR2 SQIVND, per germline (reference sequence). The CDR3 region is CASSIQGAYYGYTF. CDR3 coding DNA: TGTGCCAGTAGTATACAGGGGGCGTACTATGGCTACACCTTC.

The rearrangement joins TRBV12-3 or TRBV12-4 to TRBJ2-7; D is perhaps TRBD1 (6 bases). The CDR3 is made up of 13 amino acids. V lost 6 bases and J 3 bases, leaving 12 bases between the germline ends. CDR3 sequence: CASRRTEGYEQYF. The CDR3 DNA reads TGTGCCAGCAGACGGACAGAGGGCTACGAGCAGTACTTC.

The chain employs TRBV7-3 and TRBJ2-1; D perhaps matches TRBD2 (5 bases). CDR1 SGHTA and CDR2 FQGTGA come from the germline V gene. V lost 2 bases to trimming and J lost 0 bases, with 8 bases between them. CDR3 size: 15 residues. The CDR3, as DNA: TGTGCCAGCAGCTTAGGACTGGTCTCCTACAATGAGCAGTTCTTC. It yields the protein CASSLGLVSYNEQFF.

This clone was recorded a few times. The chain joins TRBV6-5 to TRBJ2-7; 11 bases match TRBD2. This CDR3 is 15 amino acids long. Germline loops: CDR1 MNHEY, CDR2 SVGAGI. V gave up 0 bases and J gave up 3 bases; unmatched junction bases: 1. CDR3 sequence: CASSYSGLAGYEQYF. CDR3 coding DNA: TGTGCCAGCAGTTACTCCGGACTAGCGGGCTACGAGCAGTACTTC.

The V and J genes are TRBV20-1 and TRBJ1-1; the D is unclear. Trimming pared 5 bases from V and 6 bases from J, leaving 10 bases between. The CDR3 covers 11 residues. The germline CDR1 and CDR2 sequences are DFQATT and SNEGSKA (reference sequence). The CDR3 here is CSAYQAAEAFF. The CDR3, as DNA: TGCAGTGCTTACCAAGCGGCTGAAGCTTTCTTT.